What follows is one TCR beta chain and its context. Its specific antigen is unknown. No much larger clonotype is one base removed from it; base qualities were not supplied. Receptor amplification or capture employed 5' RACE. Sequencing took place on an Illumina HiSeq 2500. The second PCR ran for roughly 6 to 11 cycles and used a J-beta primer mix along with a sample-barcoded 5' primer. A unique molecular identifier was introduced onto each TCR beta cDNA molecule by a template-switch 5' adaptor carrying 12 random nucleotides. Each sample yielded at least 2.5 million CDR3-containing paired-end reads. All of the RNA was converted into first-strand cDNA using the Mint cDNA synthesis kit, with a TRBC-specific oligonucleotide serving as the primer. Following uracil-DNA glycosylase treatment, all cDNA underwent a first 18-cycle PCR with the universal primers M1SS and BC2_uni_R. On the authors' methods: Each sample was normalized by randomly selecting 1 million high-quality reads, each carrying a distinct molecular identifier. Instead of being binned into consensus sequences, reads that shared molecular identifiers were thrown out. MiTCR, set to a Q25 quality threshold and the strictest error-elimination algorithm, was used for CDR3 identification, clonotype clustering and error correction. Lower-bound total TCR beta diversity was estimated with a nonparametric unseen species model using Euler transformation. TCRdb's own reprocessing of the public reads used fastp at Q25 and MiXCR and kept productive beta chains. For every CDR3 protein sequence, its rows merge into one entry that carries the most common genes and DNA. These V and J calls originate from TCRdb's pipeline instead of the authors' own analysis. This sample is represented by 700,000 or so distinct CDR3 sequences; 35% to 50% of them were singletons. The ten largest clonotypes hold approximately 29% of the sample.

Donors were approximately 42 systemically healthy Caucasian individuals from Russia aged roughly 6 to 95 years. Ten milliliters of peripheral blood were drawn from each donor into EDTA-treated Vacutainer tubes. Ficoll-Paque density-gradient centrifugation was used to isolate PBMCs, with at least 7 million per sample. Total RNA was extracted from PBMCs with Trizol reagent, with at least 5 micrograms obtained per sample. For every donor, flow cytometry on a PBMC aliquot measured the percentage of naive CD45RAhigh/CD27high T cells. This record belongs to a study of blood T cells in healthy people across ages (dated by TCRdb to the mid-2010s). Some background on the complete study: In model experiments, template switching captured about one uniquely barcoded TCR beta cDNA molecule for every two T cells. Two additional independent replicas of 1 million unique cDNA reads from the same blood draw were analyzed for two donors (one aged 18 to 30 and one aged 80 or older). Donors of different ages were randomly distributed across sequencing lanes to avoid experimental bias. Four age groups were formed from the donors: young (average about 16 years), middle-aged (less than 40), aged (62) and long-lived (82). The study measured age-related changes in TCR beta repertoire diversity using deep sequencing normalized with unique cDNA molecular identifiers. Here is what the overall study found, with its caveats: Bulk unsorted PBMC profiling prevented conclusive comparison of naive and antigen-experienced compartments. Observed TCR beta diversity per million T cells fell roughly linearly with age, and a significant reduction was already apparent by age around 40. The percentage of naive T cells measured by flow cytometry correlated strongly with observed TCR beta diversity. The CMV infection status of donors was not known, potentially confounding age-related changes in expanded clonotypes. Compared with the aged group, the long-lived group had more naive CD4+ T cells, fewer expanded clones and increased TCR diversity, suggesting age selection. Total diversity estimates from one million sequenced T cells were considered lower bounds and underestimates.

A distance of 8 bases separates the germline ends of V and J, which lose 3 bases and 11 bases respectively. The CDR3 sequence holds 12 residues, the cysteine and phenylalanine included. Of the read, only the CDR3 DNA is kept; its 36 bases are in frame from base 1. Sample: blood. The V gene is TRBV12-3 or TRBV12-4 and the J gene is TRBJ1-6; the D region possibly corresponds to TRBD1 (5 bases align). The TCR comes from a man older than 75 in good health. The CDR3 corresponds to CASSFWGTPLHF. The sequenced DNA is TGTGCCAGCAGTTTCTGGGGGACACCCCTCCACTTT.